The next 16 T cell receptor beta chains were all read from a single sample in a study of T cells in Graves' hyperthyroidism and ophthalmopathy. What was amplified from RNA transcripts were TCR beta CDR3 regions. First-round RT-PCR with HTBI primers amplified the TCR CDR3 region. TCRdb itself ran the multiplex PCR reads through MiXCR, one entry per CDR3 protein. The sample lists about 710,000 distinct CDR3 sequences; over 15% were seen once. The sample comprised blood. Every receptor here comes from a man younger than 35 with Graves' hyperthyroidism.

On this clonotype: An end of the junction differs from the germline gene, which may be a read error. The rearrangement links TRBV20-1 to TRBJ2-7, with TRBD2 matching over 7 bases. The CDR3 totals 13 residues. Germline values: CDR1 DFQATT, CDR2 SNEGSKA (reference sequence). CDR3 DNA sequence: TGCAGTGGTAAGAGCGGGACCTTCTACGGGCAGTACTTC. It codes for CSGKSGTFYGQYF.

Concerning this clonotype: A much larger clone lies one base from this, so it may be a read error. This rearrangement joins TRBV18 to TRBJ2-5; maybe TRBD2 (5 bases). Germline-derived CDR1 and CDR2 are KGHSH and LQKENI. This CDR3 comprises 15 residues. V was clipped by 3 bases and J by 5 bases, with 16 bases between them. This CDR3 is CASSPRVGSEETQYF. Here the CDR3 DNA reads TGTGCCAGCTCACCGCGCGTTGGTAGCGAGGAGACCCAGTACTTC.

This clonotype was seen more than once but under ten times. The rearrangement links TRBV12-3 or TRBV12-4 to TRBJ2-7, with TRBD1 matching 7 bases. V lost 7 bases, J lost 2 bases, and 8 bases stayed unmatched. This CDR3 is 14 amino acids long. The CDR3, as DNA: TGTGCCAGCACCCTTACGCAGGGGGCCTACGAGCAGTACTTC. Its protein is CASTLTQGAYEQYF.

The V call is TRBV30, the J call TRBJ2-7; D possibly corresponds to TRBD2 (6 bases). CDR1 and CDR2 from the germline V gene are GTSNPN and SVGIG (reference sequence). V lost 8 bases and J 0 bases, leaving 17 bases between the germline ends. The CDR3 covers 14 residues. The CDR3 loop reads CAGGRPYSSYEQYF. CDR3 nucleotide sequence: TGTGCCGGAGGGAGGCCCTATAGCTCCTACGAGCAGTACTTC. Combining the CDR3 with reference TRBV30 and TRBJ2-7 gives the whole variable domain SQTIHQWPATLVQPVGSPLSLECTVEGTSNPNLYWYRQAAGRGLQLLFYSVGIGQISSEVPQNLSASRPQDRQFILSSKKLLLSDSGFYLCAGGRPYSSYEQYFGPGTRLTVT.

A remark on this clonotype: At one boundary the junction diverges from the germline segment, which might be a read error. This chain connects TRBV7-9 to TRBJ2-7; D is undetermined. The CDR3 is made up of 13 amino acids. Germline CDR1 SEHNR, CDR2 FQNEAQ (reference sequence). The CDR3 here is CDSSEDTSYEQYF. The CDR3 coding sequence is TGTGACAGCAGCGAAGACACGTCCTACGAGCAGTACTTC.

There are a few counts of this clonotype. The CDR3 nucleotides are TGTGCCAGCAGTTACTCGAGTAGCGTAGCAGATACGCAGTATTTT. It codes for CASSYSSSVADTQYF. This sequence joins TRBV6-2 or TRBV6-3 and TRBJ2-3; maybe TRBD2 (5 bases). With 0 bases removed from V and 4 bases from J, the gap between germline ends came to 11 bases. From germline, CDR1 is MNHEY and CDR2 SVGEGT. The CDR3 length is 15 residues.

This chain links TRBV15 with TRBJ2-7; the D is unclear. The germline V and J ends were trimmed by 0 bases and 7 bases, with 7 bases remaining between them. CDR3 length: 12 amino acids. CDR1 LNHNV and CDR2 YYDKDF come from the germline V gene (reference sequence). This chain's CDR3 is CATSRDFLEQYF. In nucleotides, the CDR3 is TGTGCCACCAGCAGAGATTTCTTGGAGCAGTACTTC.

This clonotype was seen repeatedly, ten times or more. The chain couples TRBV12-3 or TRBV12-4 to TRBJ1-1; D gene uncertain. The length of the CDR3 is 14 residues. The V and J ends lost 3 bases and 4 bases respectively, with 12 bases between them. Here the CDR3 reads CASSLTSASTEAFF. The CDR3 DNA is TGTGCCAGCAGTTTGACATCTGCTAGCACTGAAGCTTTCTTT.

This clonotype has a count of ten or more. The V call is TRBV29-1, the J call TRBJ2-7, with 11 bases matching TRBD1. Germline V CDR1 and CDR2: SQVTM, ANQGSEA. V was clipped by 7 bases and J by 4 bases; unmatched bases: 9. The CDR3 is 14 residues long. The CDR3 here is CSASRTGGEYEQYF. DNA of the CDR3: TGCAGCGCTTCCCGGACAGGGGGCGAATACGAGCAGTACTTC.

This clonotype was observed once. The chain employs TRBV13 and TRBJ2-5; perhaps TRBD1 as D (6 bases). V was trimmed by 3 bases and J by 4 bases, leaving 12 bases between them. This CDR3 region has 14 residues. Looked up from germline, CDR1 is PRHDT and CDR2 is FYEKMQ (reference sequence). CDR3 nucleotides: TGTGCCAGCAGCTTTGGGACACCTATAGAGACCCAGTACTTC. Protein: CASSFGTPIETQYF. The full variable domain, its missing parts supplied by reference TRBV13 and TRBJ2-5, is AAGVIQSPRHLIKEKRETATLKCYPIPRHDTVYWYQQGPGQDPQFLISFYEKMQSDKGSIPDRFSAQQFSDYHSELNMSSLELGDSALYFCASSFGTPIETQYFGPGTRLLVL.

The chain couples TRBV5-1 to TRBJ1-1, with 8 bases lining up with TRBD1. The V segment lost 4 bases and the J segment 6 bases; nucleotides outside the gene matches: 11. CDR1 SGHRS and CDR2 YFSETQ come from the germline V gene. This CDR3 region has 15 residues. CDR3 DNA sequence: TGCGCCAGCAGCCCAAGACAGGGGAGATGGTCTGAAGCTTTCTTT. Protein sequence: CASSPRQGRWSEAFF.

Many counts were recorded for this clonotype. This chain uses TRBV20-1 with TRBJ2-7, with D tentatively TRBD2 (6 bases). CDR1 is DFQATT and CDR2 is SNEGSKA in the germline V gene (reference sequence). This CDR3 spans 12 amino acids. The CDR3 coding sequence is TGCAGCGCCCGCGGGGACTCCTACGAGCAGTACTTC. Protein sequence: CSARGDSYEQYF.

V usage is TRBV6-1 and J usage is TRBJ2-3; D call uncertain. The V end was cut by 6 bases, the J end by 5 bases, with 15 bases between. CDR3 length: 14 residues. Germline values: CDR1 MNHNS, CDR2 SASEGT. DNA of the CDR3: TGTGCCAGCAGCTCCCATTCCCTGAGAGATACGCAGTATTTT. Translating gives CASSSHSLRDTQYF.

In its sample, this clonotype was seen many times. V usage is TRBV28 and J usage is TRBJ2-7, with 8 nucleotides matching TRBD1. The V gene end was trimmed by 5 bases and the J gene end by 2 bases; junction bases not matched to a gene: 11. Germline CDR1 is MDHEN and CDR2 is SYDVKM. The CDR3 is made up of 16 amino acids. CDR3 DNA sequence: TGTGCCAGCAGTAGGCCGGGGCAGGGGGCTACCTACGAGCAGTACTTC. This gives the protein CASSRPGQGATYEQYF. Supplemented by reference TRBV28 and TRBJ2-7, the full variable domain reads DVKVTQSSRYLVKRTGEKVFLECVQDMDHENMFWYRQDPGLGLRLIYFSYDVKMKEKGDIPEGYSVSREKKERFSLILESASTNQTSMYLCASSRPGQGATYEQYFGPGTRLTVT.

A note on this clonotype: This may arise from a read error, as a much more abundant clone is one base away. The rearrangement joins TRBV20-1 to TRBJ2-7; 8 nucleotides match TRBD1. This CDR3 is 15 amino acids long. Germline V lookup: CDR1 DFQATT, CDR2 SNEGSKA (reference sequence). CDR3 residues: CSARGMTGDSYGQYF. The CDR3 DNA is TGCAGTGCTAGAGGAATGACAGGGGACTCCTACGGGCAGTACTTC.

This clonotype was detected many times. The J gene is TRBJ2-3, the V gene TRBV14; no clear D gene. Germline V lookup: CDR1 SGHDN, CDR2 FVKESK. V lost 3 bases and J 6 bases, leaving 10 bases between the germline ends. The CDR3 is 13 residues long. The CDR3 sequence is CASSQQYGDTQYF. CDR3 coding DNA: TGTGCCAGCAGCCAGCAGTATGGGGATACGCAGTATTTT. Together with reference TRBV14 and TRBJ2-3, the CDR3 gives the full variable domain: EAGVTQFPSHSVIEKGQTVTLRCDPISGHDNLYWYRRVMGKEIKFLLHFVKESKQDESGMPNNRFLAERTGGTYSTLKVQPAELEDSGVYFCASSQQYGDTQYFGPGTRLTVL.